The rows below give T cell receptor beta chains drawn from one sample of a study of PD-1 blockade in classical Hodgkin lymphoma. Data came from immunoSEQ multiplex PCR; TCRdb stores just in-frame clones and leaves some out. The table includes 40,000 to 55,000 clones, 80% detected once. Sequenced here: peripheral blood mononuclear cells (PBMCs), sampled before the fourth cycle of nivolumab. The receptors were gathered from a human donor with classical Hodgkin lymphoma. Both conserved end residues are part of each CDR3. Fields, in order: CDR3 protein, CDR3 DNA, J gene, D gene, clone size, V gene. A D gene is named only where the DNA matches it firmly. Clone size is shown for a subset of rows, as once, few, many or a class of expanded clone.

CASSEEAGASQPQHF | TGTGCCAGCAGTGAAGAGGCAGGGGCGAGTCAGCCCCAGCATTTT | TRBJ1-5 | - | - | TRBV6-1
CASSISGGAGEAFF | TGTGCCAGTAGTATATCCGGCGGGGCGGGTGAAGCTTTCTTT | TRBJ1-1 | - | - | TRBV19
CASSLTVPGTSLAGELFF | TGTGCCAGCAGCTTAACAGTCCCCGGGACTAGCTTGGCCGGGGAGCTGTTTTTT | TRBJ2-2 | TRBD2 | - | TRBV7-8
CASRRQGNRGNQPQHF | TGTGCCAGCAGGCGACAGGGGAATAGGGGCAATCAGCCCCAGCATTTT | TRBJ1-5 | TRBD1 | - | TRBV27
CASSIEMREAFF | TGTGCCAGTAGTATAGAGATGCGTGAAGCTTTCTTT | TRBJ1-1 | - | few | TRBV19
CASSILSGGYTYGYTF | TGTGCCAGTAGTATCTTGTCAGGGGGCTATACCTATGGCTACACCTTC | TRBJ1-2 | TRBD1 | - | TRBV19
CASGLTPWGFLKNTEAFF | TGTGCTAGTGGTTTGACTCCGTGGGGCTTTTTAAAGAACACTGAAGCTTTCTTT | TRBJ1-1 | - | - | TRBV12-5
CASSFRFNQPQHF | TGTGCCAGCAGTTTCCGTTTTAATCAGCCCCAGCATTTT | TRBJ1-5 | - | - | TRBV2
CAWSVNRNTEAFF | TGTGCCTGGAGTGTTAATAGGAACACTGAAGCTTTCTTT | TRBJ1-1 | - | - | TRBV30
CASSLYRGGSDTQYF | TGTGCCAGCAGTTTATATCGGGGGGGCTCAGATACGCAGTATTTT | TRBJ2-3 | TRBD2 | - | TRBV27
CASSNVYEQYF | TGTGCCAGCAGTAACGTCTACGAGCAGTACTTC | TRBJ2-7 | - | - | TRBV28
CASRSLTTGLRPTDTQYF | TGTGCCAGCAGATCGCTTACGACAGGGTTGAGACCCACAGATACGCAGTATTTT | TRBJ2-3 | TRBD1 | - | TRBV27
CASSPGGMQETQYF | TGTGCCAGCAGCCCAGGGGGGATGCAAGAGACCCAGTACTTC | TRBJ2-5 | - | - | TRBV11-2
CASSQVAGTNEKLFF | TGCGCCAGCAGCCAAGTAGCAGGGACTAATGAAAAACTGTTTTTT | TRBJ1-4 | - | - | TRBV4-1
CASSLLGTGELFF | TGTGCCAGCAGCCTCTTGGGGACCGGGGAGCTGTTTTTT | TRBJ2-2 | - | - | TRBV6-5
CAWSEGLAGVYEQYF | TGTGCCTGGAGTGAGGGACTAGCGGGAGTCTACGAGCAGTACTTC | TRBJ2-7 | TRBD2 | - | TRBV30
CASSLLGTGVNTEAFF | TGTGCCAGCAGTTTACTAGGGACAGGGGTGAACACTGAAGCTTTCTTT | TRBJ1-1 | TRBD1 | - | TRBV28
CASSYSPAENIQYF | TGTGCCAGCAGCTACTCCCCGGCAGAAAACATTCAGTACTTC | TRBJ2-4 | - | - | TRBV7-2
CATQTGVSTEAFF | TGTGCCACCCAGACAGGTGTGAGCACTGAAGCTTTCTTT | TRBJ1-1 | - | - | TRBV10-3
CASSLWQLAGVTLAKNIQYF | TGCGCCAGCAGCTTGTGGCAACTAGCGGGAGTTACCCTAGCCAAAAACATTCAGTACTTC | TRBJ2-4 | TRBD2 | - | TRBV5-1
CASSLEGLAGGPNTGELFF | TGTGCCAGCAGCTTAGAGGGACTAGCGGGAGGGCCGAACACCGGGGAGCTGTTTTTT | TRBJ2-2 | TRBD2 | - | TRBV13
CASSIGDRVGNEKLFF | TGTGCCAGTAGTATCGGGGACAGGGTCGGTAATGAAAAACTGTTTTTT | TRBJ1-4 | TRBD1 | - | TRBV19
CASSLDVEGFGYGYTF | TGTGCCAGCAGCTTAGATGTGGAGGGATTTGGCTATGGCTACACCTTC | TRBJ1-2 | - | few | TRBV11-2
CASSFLMGAGGGYTF | TGTGCCAGCAGTTTCTTAATGGGGGCGGGTGGTGGCTACACCTTC | TRBJ1-2 | - | - | TRBV27
CASSETSGGWQETQYF | TGTGCCAGCAGTGAAACTAGCGGGGGGTGGCAAGAGACCCAGTACTTC | TRBJ2-5 | TRBD2 | - | TRBV6-1
CASSLDVGQGWGSIPEAFF | TGTGCCAGCAGCTTAGATGTAGGACAGGGCTGGGGATCGATCCCTGAAGCTTTCTTT | TRBJ1-1 | TRBD1 | - | TRBV11-3
CASSLLRGPNEKLFF | TGCGCCAGCAGCTTACTTCGGGGGCCTAATGAAAAACTGTTTTTT | TRBJ1-4 | - | - | TRBV5-1
CASSIMGGYNEQFF | TGTGCCAGTAGTATAATGGGGGGATACAATGAGCAGTTCTTC | TRBJ2-1 | - | - | TRBV19
CASSYSEEDTYNEQFF | TGTGCCAGCAGTTACTCAGAGGAGGACACCTACAATGAGCAGTTCTTC | TRBJ2-1 | - | - | TRBV6-7
CASSEGGQINYGYTF | TGTGCCAGCAGTGAAGGAGGTCAAATTAACTATGGCTACACCTTC | TRBJ1-2 | - | - | TRBV6-1
CAATSPGIYNEQFF | TGTGCCGCAACGTCCCCAGGGATCTACAATGAGCAGTTCTTC | TRBJ2-1 | - | - | TRBV15
CASSRRPPSAEQFF | TGTGCCAGCAGCAGGCGTCCTCCGTCCGCTGAGCAGTTCTTC | TRBJ2-1 | - | - | TRBV6-5
CASSYSPGRSNTEAFF | TGTGCCAGCAGTTACTCACCTGGACGGTCGAACACTGAAGCTTTCTTT | TRBJ1-1 | - | - | TRBV6-5
CAWSGGTSGTSYNEQFF | TGTGCCTGGAGCGGGGGGACTAGCGGGACTTCCTACAATGAGCAGTTCTTC | TRBJ2-1 | TRBD2 | - | TRBV30
CASSSTGGLETQYF | TGTGCCAGCAGTTCAACAGGGGGCCTAGAGACCCAGTACTTC | TRBJ2-5 | TRBD1 | - | TRBV6-5
CASSEVRTSDEQYF | TGTGCCAGCAGTGAAGTCAGGACTAGCGACGAGCAGTACTTC | TRBJ2-7 | TRBD2 | - | TRBV6-5
CASSQSYTEAFF | TGTGCCAGCAGCCAGAGCTACACTGAAGCTTTCTTT | TRBJ1-1 | - | few | TRBV7-9
CASSPPKRGSQETQYF | TGTGCCAGCAGTCCTCCGAAGCGGGGGTCCCAAGAGACCCAGTACTTC | TRBJ2-5 | TRBD2 | - | TRBV6-6
CASSEGQGDNYGYTF | TGTGCCAGCTCAGAGGGACAGGGTGATAACTATGGCTACACCTTC | TRBJ1-2 | TRBD1 | - | TRBV18
CARQGTSGETQYF | TGTGCCAGACAGGGGACTTCGGGGGAGACCCAGTACTTC | TRBJ2-5 | - | - | TRBV2
CASSLGLAGDTQYF | TGTGCCAGCAGCTTGGGACTAGCGGGAGATACGCAGTATTTT | TRBJ2-3 | TRBD2 | - | TRBV11-2
CASSYTGTSGNEQFF | TGCGCCAGCAGCTACACCGGGACTAGCGGCAATGAGCAGTTCTTC | TRBJ2-1 | TRBD2 | - | TRBV5-1
CASSPLRQYGYTF | TGTGCCAGCAGTCCACTCCGGCAGTATGGCTACACCTTC | TRBJ1-2 | - | few | TRBV27
CASSLVPGNNEQFF | TGTGCCAGCAGCCTCGTCCCCGGGAACAATGAGCAGTTCTTC | TRBJ2-1 | - | - | TRBV7-3
CATRPQGSSYNEQFF | TGTGCCACACGACCGCAGGGAAGCTCCTACAATGAGCAGTTCTTC | TRBJ2-1 | - | many | TRBV2
CASSFTGADTQYF | TGTGCCAGCAGCTTTACAGGGGCAGATACGCAGTATTTT | TRBJ2-3 | TRBD1 | - | TRBV11-3
CAWSPRDSTDTQYF | TGTGCCTGGAGTCCTCGGGACAGCACAGATACGCAGTATTTT | TRBJ2-3 | - | few | TRBV30
CAISESTADYEQYF | TGTGCCATCAGTGAGTCGACAGCTGACTACGAGCAGTACTTC | TRBJ2-7 | - | few | TRBV10-3
CASSPPQGAHGYTF | TGTGCCAGCAGCCCTCCACAGGGGGCCCATGGCTACACCTTC | TRBJ1-2 | TRBD1 | - | TRBV7-9
CSVQDGYGYTF | TGCAGCGTCCAGGACGGCTATGGCTACACCTTC | TRBJ1-2 | - | - | TRBV29-1
CASSPPGRTSGGNEQFF | TGTGCCAGCTCACCACCGGGAAGGACTAGCGGGGGGAATGAGCAGTTCTTC | TRBJ2-1 | TRBD2 | few | TRBV18
CAWSGAGRLTEAFF | TGTGCCTGGAGTGGGGCAGGTCGGCTCACTGAAGCTTTCTTT | TRBJ1-1 | - | once | TRBV30
CAWSGGETQYF | TGTGCCTGGTCTGGGGGGGAGACCCAGTACTTC | TRBJ2-5 | - | - | TRBV30